This T cell receptor beta chain appears in the sequencing data of a study of response to subunit inactivated influenza vaccine. One entry per CDR3 protein, called by TCRdb with MiXCR from the RT-PCR reads. The data contain roughly 790,000 distinct CDR3 sequences, 21% of them singletons. Points on this clonotype: Its antigen remains unidentified.

The germline gives CDR1 SGHDT, CDR2 YYEEEE. The CDR3 runs 11 residues. V lost 1 base and J 6 bases, leaving 5 bases between the germline ends. The study's findings and limits: Each seasonal influenza vaccination, the authors suggested, recruits few new T cells.

V gene TRBV5-6 combines with J gene TRBJ2-7; the D is unclear. Sequencing was performed on PBMCs from blood, taken about 5 days after vaccination. The TCR comes from a man aged 45-60 years who received an inactivated influenza vaccine. Here the CDR3 reads CASSLQVEQYF. CDR3 nucleotides: TGTGCCAGCAGCTTGCAGGTCGAGCAGTACTTC. The full variable domain, rest sourced from reference TRBV5-6 and TRBJ2-7, is DAGVTQSPTHLIKTRGQQVTLRCSPKSGHDTVSWYQQALGQGPQFIFQYYEEEERQRGNFPDRFSGHQFPNYSSELNVNALLLGDSALYLCASSLQVEQYFGPGTRLTVT.